These T cell receptor beta chains were read from a single sample in a study of CD8 T cells in ankylosing spondylitis. Each CDR3 protein is one row after TCRdb ran MiXCR on the 5' RACE reads. The sample gives roughly 470,000 distinct CDR3 sequences, more than 25% of which show up once; approximately 1% is in the top ten. The sample taken for sequencing was blood, either unsorted or a sorted T cell fraction (not recorded which). These receptor sequences come from a male donor with ankylosing spondylitis. The CDR3 runs from the conserved cysteine through the conserved F or W.

>TRBV3-1|12
CASSQDSRTAFF
>TRBV30|14
CAWRQVPNNYGYTF
>TRBV5-1|14
CASSLVSGGTEAFF
>TRBV25-1|16
CASSDPHLSGANVLTF
>TRBV2|13
CASSGVAGTVQFF
>TRBV4-2|16
CASSQLIAPTNNEQFF
>TRBV5-1|15
CASSLVIAGDPEQFF
>TRBV24-1|14
CATGGQGGTDTQYF
>TRBV9|13
CASSGGLSDTQYF
>TRBV29-1|14
CSVDSSGRPDTQYF
>TRBV5-5|14
CASSFAGRSYEQYF
>TRBV5-1|14
CASSPGAGTETQYF
>TRBV20-1|12
CSAHRGSDGYTF
>TRBV29-1|14
CSVVTGDNRNTIYF
>TRBV20-1|17
CSARDFGTSGRYNEQFF
>TRBV9|18
CASSARGLAGNAKNIQYF
>TRBV7-2|15
CASSFAGTGYSEASF
>TRBV3-1|18
CASSLGPQVIQGNYGYTF
>TRBV12-3/TRBV12-4|15
CASRRTGAPGNTIYF
>TRBV24-1|16
CATSDLTGVDTDTQYF
>TRBV20-1|15
CSASGEPPGTDTQYF
>TRBV6-5|12
CASRAPNQPQHF
>TRBV5-1|12
CASSLDRSGYTF
>TRBV12-3/TRBV12-4|14
CASSLEGSSDTQYF
>TRBV29-1|13
CSVGGQPNQPQHF
>TRBV7-2|13
CASSLVVQGGYTF
>TRBV5-1|14
CASSRVVGSDIQYF
>TRBV6-1|15
CASSGTAISTDTQYF
>TRBV3-1|15
CASSSEAARTDTQYF
>TRBV19|15
CASRYGHLNTGELFF